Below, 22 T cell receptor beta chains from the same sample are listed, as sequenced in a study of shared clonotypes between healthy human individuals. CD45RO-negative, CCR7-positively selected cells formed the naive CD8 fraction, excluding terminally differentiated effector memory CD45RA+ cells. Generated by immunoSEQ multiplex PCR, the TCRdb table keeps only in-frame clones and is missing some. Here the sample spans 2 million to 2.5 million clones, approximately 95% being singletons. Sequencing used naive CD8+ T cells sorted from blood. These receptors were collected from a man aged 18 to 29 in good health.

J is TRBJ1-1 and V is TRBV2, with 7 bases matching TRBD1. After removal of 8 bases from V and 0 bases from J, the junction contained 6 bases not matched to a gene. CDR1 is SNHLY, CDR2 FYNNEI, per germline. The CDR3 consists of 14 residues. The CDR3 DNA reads TGTGCCAGCGCCGAGACAGGGATGAACACTGAAGCTTTCTTT. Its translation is CASAETGMNTEAFF. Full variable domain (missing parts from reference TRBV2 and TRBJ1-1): EPEVTQTPSHQVTQMGQEVILRCVPISNHLYFYWYRQILGQKVEFLVSFYNNEISEKSEIFDDQFSVERPDGSNFTLKIRSTKLEDSAMYFCASAETGMNTEAFFGQGTRLTVV.

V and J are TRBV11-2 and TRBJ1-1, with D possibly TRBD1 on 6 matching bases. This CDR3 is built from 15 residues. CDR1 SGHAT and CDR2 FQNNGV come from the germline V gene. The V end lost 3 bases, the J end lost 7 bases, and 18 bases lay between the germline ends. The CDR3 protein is CASSFPGQTIVEAFF. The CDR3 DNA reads TGTGCCAGCAGCTTCCCCGGACAGACGATCGTTGAAGCTTTCTTT.

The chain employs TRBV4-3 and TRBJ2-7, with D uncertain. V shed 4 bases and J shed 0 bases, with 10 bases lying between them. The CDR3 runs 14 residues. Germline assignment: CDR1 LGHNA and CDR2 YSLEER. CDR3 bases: TGCGCCAGCAGCCCCCTCTCTTACTCCTACGAGCAGTACTTC. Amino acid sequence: CASSPLSYSYEQYF.

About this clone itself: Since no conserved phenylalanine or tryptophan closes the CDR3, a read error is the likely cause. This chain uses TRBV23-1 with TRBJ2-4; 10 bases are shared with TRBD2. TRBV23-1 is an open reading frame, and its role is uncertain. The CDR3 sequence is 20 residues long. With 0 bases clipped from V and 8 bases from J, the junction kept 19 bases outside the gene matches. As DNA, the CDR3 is TGCGCCAGCAGTCAATCGGGGCAGGGTACTAGCGGGACGAGATTACACATTCAGTACCTC. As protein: CASSQSGQGTSGTRLHIQYL.

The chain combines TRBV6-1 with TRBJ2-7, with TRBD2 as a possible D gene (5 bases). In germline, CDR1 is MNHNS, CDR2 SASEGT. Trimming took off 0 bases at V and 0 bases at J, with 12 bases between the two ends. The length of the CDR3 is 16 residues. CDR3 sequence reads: CASSEALAGFSYEQYF. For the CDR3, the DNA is TGTGCCAGCAGTGAAGCTCTGGCGGGTTTCTCCTACGAGCAGTACTTC.

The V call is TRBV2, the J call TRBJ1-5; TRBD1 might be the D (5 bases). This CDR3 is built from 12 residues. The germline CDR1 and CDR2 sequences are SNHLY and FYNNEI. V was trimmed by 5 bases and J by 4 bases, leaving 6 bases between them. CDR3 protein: CASSWGNQPQHF. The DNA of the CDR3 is TGTGCCAGCAGTTGGGGGAATCAGCCCCAGCATTTT.

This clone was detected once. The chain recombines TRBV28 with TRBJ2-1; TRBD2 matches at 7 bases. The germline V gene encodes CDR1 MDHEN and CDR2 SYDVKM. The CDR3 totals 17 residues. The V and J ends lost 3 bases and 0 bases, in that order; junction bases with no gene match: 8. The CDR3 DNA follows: TGTGCCAGCAGTTTTGACCCTGGGAGGGGCTCCTACAATGAGCAGTTCTTC. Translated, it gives CASSFDPGRGSYNEQFF.

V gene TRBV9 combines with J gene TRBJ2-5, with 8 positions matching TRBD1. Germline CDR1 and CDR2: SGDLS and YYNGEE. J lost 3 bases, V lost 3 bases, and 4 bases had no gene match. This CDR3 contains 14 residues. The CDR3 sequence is CASSAPDREETQYF. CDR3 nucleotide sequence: TGTGCCAGCAGCGCCCCGGACAGGGAAGAGACCCAGTACTTC.

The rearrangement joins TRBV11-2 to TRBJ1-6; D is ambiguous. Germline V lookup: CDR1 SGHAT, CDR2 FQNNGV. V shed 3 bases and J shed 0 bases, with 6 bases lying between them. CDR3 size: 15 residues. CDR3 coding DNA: TGTGCCAGCAGCTTGGGATTCTCCTATAATTCACCCCTCCACTTT. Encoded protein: CASSLGFSYNSPLHF. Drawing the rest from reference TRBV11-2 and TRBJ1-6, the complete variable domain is EAGVAQSPRYKIIEKRQSVAFWCNPISGHATLYWYQQILGQGPKLLIQFQNNGVVDDSQLPKDRFSAERLKGVDSTLKIQPAKLEDSAVYLCASSLGFSYNSPLHFGNGTRLTVT.

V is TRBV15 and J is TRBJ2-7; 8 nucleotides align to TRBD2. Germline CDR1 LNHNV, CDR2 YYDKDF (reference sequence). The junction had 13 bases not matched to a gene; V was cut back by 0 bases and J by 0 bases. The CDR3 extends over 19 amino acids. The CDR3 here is CATSREGFSGDSFSYEQYF. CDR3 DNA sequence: TGTGCCACCAGCAGAGAAGGTTTTAGCGGGGATTCCTTCTCCTACGAGCAGTACTTC.

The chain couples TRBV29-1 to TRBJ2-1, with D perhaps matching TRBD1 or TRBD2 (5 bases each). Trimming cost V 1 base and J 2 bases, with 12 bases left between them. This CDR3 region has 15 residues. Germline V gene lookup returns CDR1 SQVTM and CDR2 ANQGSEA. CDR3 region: CSVEGPGPTYNEQFF. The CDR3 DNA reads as TGCAGCGTTGAAGGTCCGGGACCGACCTACAATGAGCAGTTCTTC.

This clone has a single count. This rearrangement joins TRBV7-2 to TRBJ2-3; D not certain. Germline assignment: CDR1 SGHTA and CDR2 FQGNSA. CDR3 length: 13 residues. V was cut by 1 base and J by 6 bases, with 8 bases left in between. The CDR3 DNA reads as TGTGCCAGCAGCTTAGAATGGAGTGATACGCAGTATTTT. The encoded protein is CASSLEWSDTQYF.

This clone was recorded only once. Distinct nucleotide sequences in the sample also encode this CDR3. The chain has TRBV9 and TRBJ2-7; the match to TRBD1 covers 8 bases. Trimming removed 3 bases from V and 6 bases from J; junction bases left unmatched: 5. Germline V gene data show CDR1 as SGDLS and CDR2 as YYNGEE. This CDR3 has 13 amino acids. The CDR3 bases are TGTGCCAGCAGCGCTTTACAGGGGGGCGAGCAGTACTTC. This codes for CASSALQGGEQYF.

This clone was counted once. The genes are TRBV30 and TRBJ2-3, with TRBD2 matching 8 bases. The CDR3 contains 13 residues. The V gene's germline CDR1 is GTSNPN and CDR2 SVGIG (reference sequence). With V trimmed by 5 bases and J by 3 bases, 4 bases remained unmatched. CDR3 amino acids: CAWRGGGTDTQYF. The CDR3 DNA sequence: TGTGCCTGGCGGGGGGGCGGTACAGATACGCAGTATTTT. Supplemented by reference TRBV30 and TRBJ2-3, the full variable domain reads SQTIHQWPATLVQPVGSPLSLECTVEGTSNPNLYWYRQAAGRGLQLLFYSVGIGQISSEVPQNLSASRPQDRQFILSSKKLLLSDSGFYLCAWRGGGTDTQYFGPGTRLTVL.

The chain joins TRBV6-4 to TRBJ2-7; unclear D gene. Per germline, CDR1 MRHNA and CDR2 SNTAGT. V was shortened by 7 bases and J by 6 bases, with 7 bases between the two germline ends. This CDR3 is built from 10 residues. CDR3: CASTIREQYF. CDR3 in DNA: TGTGCCAGCACCATCCGCGAGCAGTACTTC.

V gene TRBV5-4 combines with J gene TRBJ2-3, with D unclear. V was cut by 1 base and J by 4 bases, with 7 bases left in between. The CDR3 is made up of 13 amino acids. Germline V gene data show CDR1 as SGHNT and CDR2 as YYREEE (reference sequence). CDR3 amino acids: CASSLKGSDTQYF. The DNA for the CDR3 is TGTGCCAGCAGCTTGAAGGGTTCAGATACGCAGTATTTT.

Written as DNA, the CDR3 is TGTGCCAGTAGTGCCACTGAAGCTTTCTTT. Its protein product is CASSATEAFF. The chain recombines TRBV19 with TRBJ1-1; D gene uncertain. The CDR3 is made up of 10 amino acids. The V and J ends lost 5 bases and 4 bases respectively, with 2 bases between them. CDR1 is LNHDA, CDR2 SQIVND, per germline (reference sequence).

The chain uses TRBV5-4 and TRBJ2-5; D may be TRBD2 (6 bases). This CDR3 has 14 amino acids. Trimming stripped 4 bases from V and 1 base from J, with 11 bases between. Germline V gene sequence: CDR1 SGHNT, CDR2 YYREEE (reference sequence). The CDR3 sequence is CASSVPGLQETQYF. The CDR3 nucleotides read TGTGCCAGCAGCGTGCCGGGACTCCAAGAGACCCAGTACTTC.

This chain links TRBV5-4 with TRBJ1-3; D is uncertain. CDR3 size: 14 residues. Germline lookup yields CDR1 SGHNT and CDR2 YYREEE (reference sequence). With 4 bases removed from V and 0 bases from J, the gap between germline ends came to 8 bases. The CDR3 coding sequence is TGTGCCAGCAGCGAGGACCACTCTGGAAACACCATATATTTT. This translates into CASSEDHSGNTIYF.

The CDR3 sequence is CASSDTTTSTDTQYF. In nucleotides, the CDR3 is TGTGCCAGCAGCGACACTACCACTAGCACAGATACGCAGTATTTT. The chain is built from TRBV6-4 and TRBJ2-3; no clear D gene. Germline lookup yields CDR1 MRHNA and CDR2 SNTAGT. This CDR3 region has 15 residues. The V end was cut by 6 bases, the J end by 0 bases, with 13 bases between.

The CDR3 sequence is CASSFRGPKAGEQYF. CDR3 DNA sequence: TGTGCCAGCAGTTTCCGTGGACCGAAGGCGGGCGAGCAGTACTTC. The V and J genes are TRBV28 and TRBJ2-7; weak D call: TRBD2 (5 bases). V was clipped by 3 bases and J by 6 bases, with 18 bases between them. The length of the CDR3 is 15 residues. The germline gives CDR1 MDHEN, CDR2 SYDVKM.

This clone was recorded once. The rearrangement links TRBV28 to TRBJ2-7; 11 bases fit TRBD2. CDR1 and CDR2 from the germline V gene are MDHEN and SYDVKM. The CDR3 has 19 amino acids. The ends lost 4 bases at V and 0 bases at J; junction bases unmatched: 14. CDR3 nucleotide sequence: TGTGCCAGCAGTTCCATGACTAGCGGGGCACCCTATAACTCCTACGAGCAGTACTTC. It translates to CASSSMTSGAPYNSYEQYF.